The 11 T cell receptor beta chains presented below share a single source sample, sequenced in a study of cytomegalovirus exposure and HLA in healthy donors (TCRdb year 2017). Library method: the immunoSEQ multiplex PCR assay. A mixture of 60 forward primers for TCR Vbeta segments and 13 reverse primers for TCR Jbeta segments was used in the multiplex PCR. TCRdb carries this immuneACCESS record with in-frame sequences only. Its versions omit some clonotypes, under half of them owing to an unresolved V gene in the studies checked, with the rest unexplained. The sample includes about 85,000 clones, with roughly 80% observed a single time. In total, the top ten clones hold around 2% of the sample. The sequenced sample consisted of PBMCs. These receptors were taken from a boy aged 10-17 years in good health and CMV-seronegative.

This chain links TRBV7-8 with TRBJ2-3, with D possibly TRBD2 on 5 matching bases. The CDR3 has 16 residues. The V gene lost 5 bases and the J gene lost 2 bases, with 17 bases spanning the gap. CDR1 SGHVS and CDR2 FQNEAQ come from the germline V gene. CDR3 protein: CASSHPGLETTDTQYF. The CDR3, as DNA: TGTGCCAGCAGCCACCCCGGACTCGAAACCACAGATACGCAGTATTTT.

This clone has just one count. V and J are TRBV9 and TRBJ2-5; 9 bases map to TRBD2. CDR3 length: 16 residues. The V and J ends lost 0 bases and 5 bases, in that order; junction bases with no gene match: 8. The V gene's germline CDR1 is SGDLS and CDR2 YYNGEE. This CDR3 reads CASSVAGGGAFETQYF. CDR3 sequence (DNA): TGTGCCAGCAGCGTAGCGGGCGGGGGGGCCTTTGAGACCCAGTACTTC.

The chain has TRBV19 and TRBJ1-1; 7 bases match TRBD1. CDR1 LNHDA and CDR2 SQIVND come from the germline V gene (reference sequence). V was pared by 1 base and J by 1 base, with 0 bases of the junction left unmatched. CDR3 length equals 14 residues. The CDR3 reads CASSIGTGNTEAFF. As DNA, the CDR3 is TGTGCCAGTAGTATAGGGACAGGGAACACTGAAGCTTTCTTT.

The chain couples TRBV7-9 to TRBJ2-7, with D hard to call. The V gene lost 3 bases and the J gene lost 5 bases, with 29 bases spanning the gap. The CDR3 consists of 19 residues. Germline assignment: CDR1 SEHNR and CDR2 FQNEAQ (reference sequence). The CDR3 region has the DNA TGTGCCAGCAGCTTTGCTGGGCCCTGGATGGCAGGATCACCGAACGAGCAGTACTTC. Amino acid sequence: CASSFAGPWMAGSPNEQYF. The variable domain in full, completed from reference TRBV7-9 and TRBJ2-7, reads DTGVSQNPRHKITKRGQNVTFRCDPISEHNRLYWYRQTLGQGPEFLTYFQNEAQLEKSRLLSDRFSAERPKGSFSTLEIQRTEQGDSAMYLCASSFAGPWMAGSPNEQYFGPGTRLTVT.

This clone came up once. This chain uses TRBV7-2 with TRBJ2-7, with 7 bases that match TRBD1. V trimming: 5 bases; J trimming: 4 bases; junction bases outside the gene matches: 14. CDR3 length equals 16 residues. The germline CDR1 and CDR2 sequences are SGHTA and FQGNSA. In DNA form, the CDR3 reads TGTGCCAGCAGCGCCCAGACAGGGAAGAGGAAGTACGAGCAGTACTTC. It encodes CASSAQTGKRKYEQYF.

Only a few counts were recorded for this clone. The chain joins TRBV2 to TRBJ2-7; TRBD1 agrees at 8 bases. CDR1 SNHLY and CDR2 FYNNEI come from the germline V gene. The J segment lost 3 bases and the V segment lost 10 bases, leaving 8 bases of the junction unmatched. The CDR3 runs 13 residues. The DNA of the CDR3 is TGTGCCACCCAGGACAGGGCCAACTACGAGCAGTACTTC. Translation gives CATQDRANYEQYF.

J is TRBJ2-7 and V is TRBV4-2, with a tentative D call TRBD2 (6 bases). The CDR3 spans 16 residues. Germline CDR1 LGHNA, CDR2 YNFKEQ. V lost 4 bases and J lost 2, with 18 bases in between. CDR3 sequence reads: CASSPNLSGRPYEQYF. The CDR3 DNA reads TGTGCCAGCAGCCCCAACCTGAGCGGGCGCCCCTACGAGCAGTACTTC.

The V and J genes are TRBV7-9 and TRBJ1-5; no clear D gene. Per germline, CDR1 SEHNR and CDR2 FQNEAQ (reference sequence). CDR3 length: 14 amino acids. The V and J ends lost 3 bases and 4 bases respectively, with 10 bases between them. In DNA, the CDR3 is TGTGCCAGCAGCTTTTCAGCGTATAATCAGCCCCAGCATTTT. Its translation: CASSFSAYNQPQHF.

V is TRBV25-1 and J is TRBJ1-3; unclear D gene. V dropped 2 bases and J dropped 3 bases, with 8 bases sitting between them. CDR3 length equals 14 residues. Germline-derived CDR1 and CDR2 are MGHDK and SYGVNS. The CDR3 nucleotides read TGTGCCAGCAGTGAAGGTCCCAGTGGAAACACCATATATTTT. Its translation is CASSEGPSGNTIYF.

A remark on this clone: This is likely a read error, given that the CDR3 carries no conserved phenylalanine or tryptophan at its end. This chain uses TRBV6-4 with TRBJ2-2, with 8 bases aligning to TRBD1. V gave up 5 bases and J gave up 5 bases; unmatched junction bases: 4. Germline V gene sequence: CDR1 MRHNA, CDR2 SNTAGT. CDR3 length: 14 amino acids. The CDR3, as DNA: TGTGCCAGCAGTATCCGACAGGGGACCGGGGAGCTGTTTGTT. It yields the protein CASSIRQGTGELFV.

The chain carries TRBV6-1 and TRBJ2-5, with D maybe TRBD1 (5 bases). CDR1 MNHNS and CDR2 SASEGT come from the germline V gene. The ends were cut back, 2 bases at V and 0 bases at J, with 10 bases in the middle. This CDR3 is 15 amino acids long. CDR3 loop: CASSESQANQETQYF. The CDR3 DNA is TGTGCCAGCAGTGAATCACAGGCGAACCAAGAGACCCAGTACTTC.